The rows below give T cell receptor beta chains drawn from one sample of a study of CD4+ T cells in melanoma. Only in-frame clones appear in the TCRdb table, and some are missing; sequencing was by immunoSEQ multiplex PCR. This sample carries some 150,000 clones, over 90% of them seen once, and the ten largest clones take about 1.6%. The receptors stem from a human donor with melanoma. Both conserved end residues are trimmed from each CDR3.

j_gene,v_gene,CDR3aa
TRBJ2-3,TRBV19,ASSMGGLGGDTQY
TRBJ1-1,TRBV7-6,ASSLDFREAF
TRBJ1-3,TRBV11-2,ASSLQNTIY
TRBJ2-3,TRBV18,ASSPERGGTQY
TRBJ1-5,TRBV2,ASGAHGTAANQPQH
TRBJ1-5,TRBV11-2,ASDRGGNQPQH
TRBJ1-6,TRBV30,AWTPPNSPLH
TRBJ1-2,TRBV9,ASSVGGEYYGYT
TRBJ2-7,TRBV6-6,ASSDPGTSLAYEQY
TRBJ1-2,TRBV6-1,ASRTGGANDYGYT
TRBJ1-6,TRBV2,ASYREHNSPLH
TRBJ2-5,TRBV7-8,ASSLNGGQETQY
TRBJ1-1,TRBV2,ASSPGRGNTEAF
TRBJ1-1,TRBV6-5,ASKTVLLNTEAF
TRBJ1-5,TRBV30,AWSVGLWDSNQPQH
TRBJ2-7,TRBV10-3,AISEGGVKSSYEQY
TRBJ1-4,TRBV9,ASSVEGGEDEKLF
TRBJ1-4,TRBV6-1,ASMHGGPKLF
TRBJ2-5,TRBV7-6,ASSLYVRETQY
TRBJ2-5,TRBV5-4,ASSLVGGGRGETQY
TRBJ2-1,TRBV7-3,ASSGSSSGGDNEQF
TRBJ2-6,TRBV5-1,ASSLEGTGGSGANVLT
TRBJ1-4,TRBV4-2,ASSQEDATNEKLF
TRBJ2-1,TRBV10-3,AIRTSTPEQF
TRBJ2-5,TRBV19,ASSARSHPGTQY
TRBJ1-6,TRBV7-3,ASSLRGDSSPLH
TRBJ2-7,TRBV12-2,ASRFLRDYEQY
TRBJ2-1,TRBV7-8,ASSLNLLAGGRNRNEQF
TRBJ2-5,TRBV9,ASSVGGGSGGEGETQY
TRBJ2-6,TRBV5-5,ASSLGDAGANVLT
TRBJ2-5,TRBV7-9,ASRQTGGQETQY
TRBJ2-1,TRBV19,ASRSEAAAYNEQF
TRBJ1-1,TRBV11-2,ASSQRRTGPMNTEAF
TRBJ2-1,TRBV29-1,SVGRGSYNEQF
TRBJ1-2,TRBV5-6,ASSAGRTYGYT
TRBJ1-1,TRBV5-1,ASSKGAQNTEAF
TRBJ1-2,TRBV19,ASSIDGSAYGYT
TRBJ2-3,TRBV14,ASSALALAGTSTDTQY
TRBJ1-5,TRBV6-1,ASKVMAANQPQH
TRBJ1-4,TRBV5-4,ASSRDRGEEKLF
TRBJ1-5,TRBV5-8,ASSRTQTQPQH
TRBJ2-4,TRBV6-1,ASSPVNGGKNIQY
TRBJ2-7,TRBV6-5,ASSLSTSGIYEQY
TRBJ2-6,TRBV18,ASSPELSGANVLT
TRBJ2-6,TRBV5-1,ASSSGSGANVLT
TRBJ1-3,TRBV27,ASTLGKIRSGNTIY
TRBJ1-1,TRBV10-3,AISAFSGTGHKAF
TRBJ2-7,TRBV30,AWKWRFSYEQY